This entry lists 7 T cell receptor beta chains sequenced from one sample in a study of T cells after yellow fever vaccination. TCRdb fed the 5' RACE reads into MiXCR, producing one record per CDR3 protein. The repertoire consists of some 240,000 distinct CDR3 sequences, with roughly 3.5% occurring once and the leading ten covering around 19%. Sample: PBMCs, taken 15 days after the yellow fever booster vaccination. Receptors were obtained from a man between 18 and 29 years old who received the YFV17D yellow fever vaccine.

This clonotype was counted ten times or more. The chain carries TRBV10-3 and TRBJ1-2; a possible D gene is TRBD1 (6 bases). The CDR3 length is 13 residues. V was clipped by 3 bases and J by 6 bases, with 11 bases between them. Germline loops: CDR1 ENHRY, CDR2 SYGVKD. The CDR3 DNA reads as TGTGCCATCAGTGAAACAACAGGGAATGGCTACACCTTC. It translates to CAISETTGNGYTF.

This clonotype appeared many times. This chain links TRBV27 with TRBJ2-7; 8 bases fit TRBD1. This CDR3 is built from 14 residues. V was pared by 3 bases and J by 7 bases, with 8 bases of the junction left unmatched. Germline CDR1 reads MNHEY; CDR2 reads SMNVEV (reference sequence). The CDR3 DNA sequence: TGTGCCAGCAGTTTTCGACAGGGGACGAGAGAGCAGTACTTC. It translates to CASSFRQGTREQYF.

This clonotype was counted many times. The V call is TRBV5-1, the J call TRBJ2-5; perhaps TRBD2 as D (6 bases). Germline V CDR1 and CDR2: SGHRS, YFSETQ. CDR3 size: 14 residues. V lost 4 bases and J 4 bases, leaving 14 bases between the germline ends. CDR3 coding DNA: TGCGCCAGCAGCGGCGGAGGGCGAGGAGAGACCCAGTACTTC. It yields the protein CASSGGGRGETQYF.

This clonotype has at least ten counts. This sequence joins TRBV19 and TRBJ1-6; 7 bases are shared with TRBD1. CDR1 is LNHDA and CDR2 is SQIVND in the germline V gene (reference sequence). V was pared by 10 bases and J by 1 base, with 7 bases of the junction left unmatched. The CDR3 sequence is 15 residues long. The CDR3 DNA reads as TGTGCCACTTCGACAGGGCCTTCCTATAATTCACCCCTCCACTTT. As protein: CATSTGPSYNSPLHF. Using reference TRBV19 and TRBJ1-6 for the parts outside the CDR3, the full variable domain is DGGITQSPKYLFRKEGQNVTLSCEQNLNHDAMYWYRQDPGQGLRLIYYSQIVNDFQKGDIAEGYSVSREKKESFPLTVTSAQKNPTAFYLCATSTGPSYNSPLHFGNGTRLTVT.

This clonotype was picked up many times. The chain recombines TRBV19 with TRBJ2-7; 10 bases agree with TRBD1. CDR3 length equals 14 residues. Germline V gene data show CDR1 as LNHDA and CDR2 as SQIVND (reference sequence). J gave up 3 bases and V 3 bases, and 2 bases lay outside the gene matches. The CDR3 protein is CASSIWTGGYEQYF. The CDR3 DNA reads TGTGCCAGTAGTATCTGGACAGGGGGCTACGAGCAGTACTTC.

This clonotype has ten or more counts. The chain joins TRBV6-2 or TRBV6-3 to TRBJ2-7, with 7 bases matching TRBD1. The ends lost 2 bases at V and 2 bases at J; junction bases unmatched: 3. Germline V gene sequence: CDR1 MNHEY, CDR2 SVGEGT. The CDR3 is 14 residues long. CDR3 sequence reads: CASSYLGQTYEQYF. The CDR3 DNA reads TGTGCCAGCAGTTACCTGGGACAGACCTACGAGCAGTACTTC.

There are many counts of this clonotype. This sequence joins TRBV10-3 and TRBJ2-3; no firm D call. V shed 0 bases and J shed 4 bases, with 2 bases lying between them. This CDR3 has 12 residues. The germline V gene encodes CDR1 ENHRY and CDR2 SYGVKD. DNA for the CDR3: TGTGCCATCAGTGAGTCAGCAGATACGCAGTATTTT. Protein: CAISESADTQYF.